This TCR beta chain emerged from a study of T cell repertoires in cytomegalovirus infection. Germline loops: CDR1 MNHNS, CDR2 SASEGT. CDR3 size: 11 residues. Germline trimming cut 5 bases from V and 6 bases from J; bases unmatched to any gene: 1. In the case of this clonotype: Its target is not known.

One entry per CDR3 protein, called by TCRdb with MiXCR from the reads. Here the sample spans about half a million distinct CDR3 sequences, roughly a third being singletons. The clonotype was recovered from a human donor in good health (CMV status not recorded). Some clones in this sample may be carry-over from other donors' samples. The chain combines TRBV6-1 with TRBJ2-7, with TRBD2 matching over 7 bases. The sequenced sample was cultured PBMCs, obtained from culture after CMV antigen stimulation. The CDR3 bases are TGTGCCAGCAGTCCGGGGGGCGAGCAGTACGTC. Translated, it gives CASSPGGEQYV.